This T cell receptor beta chain was captured in a study of post-analysis software for immune sequencing data. Study results and limitations: There were a handful of TRBV segments more frequent in patients than controls, and TRBV5-6, TRBV5-1 and TRBV20-1 were among them. People with multiple sclerosis had a significantly lower normalized Chao1 diversity than controls did.

Included in the TCR beta cDNA libraries were unique molecular identifiers. In TCRdb, the PCR reads were re-called with MiXCR into one record per CDR3 protein. The sample lists about 380,000 distinct CDR3 sequences; approximately 33% were seen once. The CDR3 is 14 amino acids. In germline, CDR1 is SNHLY, CDR2 FYNNEI. The V and J ends lost 3 bases and 0 bases respectively, with 9 bases between them. For this clonotype: The antigen is undetermined.

The chain joins TRBV2 to TRBJ2-7; D may be TRBD1 (5 bases). Sample: blood. The source is a girl aged 10-17 years with multiple sclerosis. CDR3 bases: TGTGCCAGCAGTGAGGACATCATCTCCTACGAGCAGTACTTC. It yields the protein CASSEDIISYEQYF.